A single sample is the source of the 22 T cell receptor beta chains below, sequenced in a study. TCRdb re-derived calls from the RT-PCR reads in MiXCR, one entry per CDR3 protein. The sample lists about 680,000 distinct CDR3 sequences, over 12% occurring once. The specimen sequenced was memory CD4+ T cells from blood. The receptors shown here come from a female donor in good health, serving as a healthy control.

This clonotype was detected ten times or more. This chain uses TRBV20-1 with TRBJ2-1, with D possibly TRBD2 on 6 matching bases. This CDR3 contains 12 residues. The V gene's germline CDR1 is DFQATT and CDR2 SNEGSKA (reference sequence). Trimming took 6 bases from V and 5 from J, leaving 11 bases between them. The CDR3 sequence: CSAGGNNNEQFF. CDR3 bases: TGCAGTGCGGGCGGGAATAACAATGAGCAGTTCTTC.

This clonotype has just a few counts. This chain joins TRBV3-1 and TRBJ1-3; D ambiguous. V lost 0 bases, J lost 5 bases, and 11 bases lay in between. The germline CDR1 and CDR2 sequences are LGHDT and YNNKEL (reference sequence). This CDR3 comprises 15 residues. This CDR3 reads CASSQDFGIRNTIYF. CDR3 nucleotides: TGTGCCAGCAGCCAAGATTTCGGGATCCGAAACACCATATATTTT.

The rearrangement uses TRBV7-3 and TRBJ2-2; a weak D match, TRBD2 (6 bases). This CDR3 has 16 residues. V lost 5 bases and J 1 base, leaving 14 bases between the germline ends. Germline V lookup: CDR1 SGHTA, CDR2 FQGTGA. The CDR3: CASSPGTSWNTGELFF. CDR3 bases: TGTGCCAGCAGCCCCGGGACTTCCTGGAACACCGGGGAGCTGTTTTTT.

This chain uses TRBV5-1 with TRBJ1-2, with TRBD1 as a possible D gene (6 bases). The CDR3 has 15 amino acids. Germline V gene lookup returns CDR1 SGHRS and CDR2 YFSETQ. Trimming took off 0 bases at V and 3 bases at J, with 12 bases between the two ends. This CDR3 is CASSLDGAGDYGYTF. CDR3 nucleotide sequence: TGCGCCAGCAGCTTGGACGGGGCAGGGGACTATGGCTACACCTTC.

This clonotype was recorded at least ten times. CDR3 DNA sequence: TGTGCCAGCAGCCTTAGTAGTGGACTAGCAGACAATGAGCAGTTCTTC. It specifies CASSLSSGLADNEQFF. The rearrangement joins TRBV5-5 to TRBJ2-1; 8 bases are shared with TRBD2. V shed 4 bases, J shed 5 bases, and the junction held 11 bases outside the gene matches. CDR1 and CDR2 from the germline V gene are SGHKS and YYEKEE (reference sequence). The CDR3 loop spans 16 amino acids.

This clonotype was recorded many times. The CDR3 protein is CASSYFSPGAQHF. CDR3 in DNA: TGTGCCAGCAGTTACTTTTCACCCGGAGCCCAGCATTTT. V and J are TRBV6-6 and TRBJ1-5; no firm D call. The germline CDR1 and CDR2 sequences are MNHNY and SVGAGI (reference sequence). This CDR3 spans 13 amino acids. The V and J ends lost 1 base and 11 bases respectively, with 12 bases between them.

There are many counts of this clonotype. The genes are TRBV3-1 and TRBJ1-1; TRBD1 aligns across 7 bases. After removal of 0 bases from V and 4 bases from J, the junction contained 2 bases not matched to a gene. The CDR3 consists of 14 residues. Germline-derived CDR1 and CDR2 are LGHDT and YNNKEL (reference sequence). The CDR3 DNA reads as TGTGCCAGCAGCCAAGAACCAGGGGGCACTGAAGCTTTCTTT. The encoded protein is CASSQEPGGTEAFF.

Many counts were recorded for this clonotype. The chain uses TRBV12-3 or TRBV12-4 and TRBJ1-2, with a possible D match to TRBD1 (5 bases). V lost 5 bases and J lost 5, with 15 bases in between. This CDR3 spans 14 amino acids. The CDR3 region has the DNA TGTGCCAGCAGTCCAGGAGAGGGGCGTTATGGCTACACCTTC. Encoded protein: CASSPGEGRYGYTF.

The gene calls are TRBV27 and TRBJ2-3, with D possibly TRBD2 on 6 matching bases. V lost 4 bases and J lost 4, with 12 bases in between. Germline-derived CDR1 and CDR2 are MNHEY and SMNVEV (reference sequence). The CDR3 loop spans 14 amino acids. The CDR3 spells CASSWRGTSDTQYF. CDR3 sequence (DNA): TGTGCCAGCAGTTGGCGCGGGACTTCAGATACGCAGTATTTT.

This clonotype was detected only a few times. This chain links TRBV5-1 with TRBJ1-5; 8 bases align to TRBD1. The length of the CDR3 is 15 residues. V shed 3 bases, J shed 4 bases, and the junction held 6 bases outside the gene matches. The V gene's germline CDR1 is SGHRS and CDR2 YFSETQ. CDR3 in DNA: TGCGCCAGCAGCTCCGGGACAGGACTAAATCAGCCCCAGCATTTT. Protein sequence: CASSSGTGLNQPQHF.

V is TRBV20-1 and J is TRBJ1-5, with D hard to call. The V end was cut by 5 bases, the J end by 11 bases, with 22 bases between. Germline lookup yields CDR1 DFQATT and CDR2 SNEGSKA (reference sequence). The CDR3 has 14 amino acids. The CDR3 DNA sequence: TGCAGTGCTGGGATTAGCGGGAGACATTGGTCCCAGCATTTT. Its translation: CSAGISGRHWSQHF.

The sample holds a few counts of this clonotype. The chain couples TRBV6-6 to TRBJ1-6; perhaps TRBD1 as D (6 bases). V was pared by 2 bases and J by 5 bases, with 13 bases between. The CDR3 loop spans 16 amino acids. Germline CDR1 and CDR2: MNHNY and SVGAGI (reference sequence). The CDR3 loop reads CASSYNGQGNNSPLHF. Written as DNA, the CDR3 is TGTGCCAGCAGTTACAATGGGCAGGGGAATAATTCACCCCTCCACTTT.

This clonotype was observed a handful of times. CDR3 loop: CASSLSVGFSTEAFF. The DNA of the CDR3 is TGTGCCAGCAGCTTATCTGTCGGGTTCAGCACTGAAGCTTTCTTT. V and J are TRBV7-9 and TRBJ1-1; D gene unclear. CDR1 is SEHNR, CDR2 FQNEAQ, per germline (reference sequence). The ends were cut back, 2 bases at V and 4 bases at J, with 14 bases in the middle. CDR3 length: 15 amino acids. The entire variable domain, with the rest obtained from reference TRBV7-9 and TRBJ1-1, is as follows: DTGVSQNPRHKITKRGQNVTFRCDPISEHNRLYWYRQTLGQGPEFLTYFQNEAQLEKSRLLSDRFSAERPKGSFSTLEIQRTEQGDSAMYLCASSLSVGFSTEAFFGQGTRLTVV.

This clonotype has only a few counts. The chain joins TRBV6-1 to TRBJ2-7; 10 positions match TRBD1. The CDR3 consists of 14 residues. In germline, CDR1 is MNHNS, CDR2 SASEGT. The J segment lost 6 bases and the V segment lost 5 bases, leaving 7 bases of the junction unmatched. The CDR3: CASSPGTGAGEQYF. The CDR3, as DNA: TGTGCCAGCAGTCCCGGGACAGGGGCCGGCGAGCAGTACTTC.

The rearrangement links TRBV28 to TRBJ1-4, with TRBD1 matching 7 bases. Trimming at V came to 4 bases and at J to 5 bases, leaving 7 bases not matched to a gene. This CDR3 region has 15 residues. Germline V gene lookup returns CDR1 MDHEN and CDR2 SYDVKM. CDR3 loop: CASSYAGTENEKLFF. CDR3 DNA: TGTGCCAGCAGTTACGCCGGGACAGAGAATGAAAAACTGTTTTTT. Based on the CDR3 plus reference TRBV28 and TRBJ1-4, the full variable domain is DVKVTQSSRYLVKRTGEKVFLECVQDMDHENMFWYRQDPGLGLRLIYFSYDVKMKEKGDIPEGYSVSREKKERFSLILESASTNQTSMYLCASSYAGTENEKLFFGSGTQLSVL.

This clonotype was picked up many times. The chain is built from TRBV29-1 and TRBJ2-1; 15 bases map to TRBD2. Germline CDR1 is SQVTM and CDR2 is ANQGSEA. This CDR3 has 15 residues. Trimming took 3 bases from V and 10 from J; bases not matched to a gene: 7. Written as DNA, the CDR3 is TGCAGCGTTGAGAAGGGACTAGCGGGGGGATCCGAGCAGTTCTTC. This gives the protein CSVEKGLAGGSEQFF.

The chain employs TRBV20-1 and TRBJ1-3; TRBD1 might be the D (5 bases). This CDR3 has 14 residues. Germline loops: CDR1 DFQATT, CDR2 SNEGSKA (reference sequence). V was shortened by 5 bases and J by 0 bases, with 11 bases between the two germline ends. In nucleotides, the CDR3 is TGCAGTGCTCGAGGGGTTATCTCTGGAAACACCATATATTTT. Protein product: CSARGVISGNTIYF.

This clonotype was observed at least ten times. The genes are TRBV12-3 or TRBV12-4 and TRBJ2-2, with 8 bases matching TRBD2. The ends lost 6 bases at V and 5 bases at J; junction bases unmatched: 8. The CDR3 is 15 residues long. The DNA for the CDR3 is TGTGCCAGCAGCCCGACTAGCGTTTGGACCGGGGAGCTGTTTTTT. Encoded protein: CASSPTSVWTGELFF.

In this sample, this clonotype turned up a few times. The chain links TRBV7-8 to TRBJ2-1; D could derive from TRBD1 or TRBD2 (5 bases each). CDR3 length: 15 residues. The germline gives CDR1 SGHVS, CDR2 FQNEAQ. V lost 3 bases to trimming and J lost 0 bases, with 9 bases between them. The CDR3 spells CASSLGRYSYNEQFF. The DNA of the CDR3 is TGTGCCAGCAGCTTGGGACGGTACTCCTACAATGAGCAGTTCTTC.

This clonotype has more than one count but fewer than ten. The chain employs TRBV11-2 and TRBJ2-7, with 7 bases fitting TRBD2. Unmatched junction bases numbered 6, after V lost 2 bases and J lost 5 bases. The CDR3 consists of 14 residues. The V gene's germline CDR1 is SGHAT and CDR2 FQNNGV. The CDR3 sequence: CASSLMGGSDEQYF. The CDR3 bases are TGTGCCAGCAGCTTAATGGGCGGGAGCGACGAGCAGTACTTC.

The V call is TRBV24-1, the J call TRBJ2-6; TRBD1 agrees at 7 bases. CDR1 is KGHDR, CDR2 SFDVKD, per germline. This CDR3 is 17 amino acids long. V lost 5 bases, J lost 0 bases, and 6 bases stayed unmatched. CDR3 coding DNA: TGTGCCACCAGTGGTACGACAGGGAACTCTGGGGCCAACGTCCTGACTTTC. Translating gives CATSGTTGNSGANVLTF.

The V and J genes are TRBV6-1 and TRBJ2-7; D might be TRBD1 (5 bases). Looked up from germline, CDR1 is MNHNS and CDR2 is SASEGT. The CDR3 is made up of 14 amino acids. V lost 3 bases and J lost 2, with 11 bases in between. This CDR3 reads CASSELTAPYEQYF. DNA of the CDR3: TGTGCCAGCAGTGAGTTGACAGCCCCCTACGAGCAGTACTTC.